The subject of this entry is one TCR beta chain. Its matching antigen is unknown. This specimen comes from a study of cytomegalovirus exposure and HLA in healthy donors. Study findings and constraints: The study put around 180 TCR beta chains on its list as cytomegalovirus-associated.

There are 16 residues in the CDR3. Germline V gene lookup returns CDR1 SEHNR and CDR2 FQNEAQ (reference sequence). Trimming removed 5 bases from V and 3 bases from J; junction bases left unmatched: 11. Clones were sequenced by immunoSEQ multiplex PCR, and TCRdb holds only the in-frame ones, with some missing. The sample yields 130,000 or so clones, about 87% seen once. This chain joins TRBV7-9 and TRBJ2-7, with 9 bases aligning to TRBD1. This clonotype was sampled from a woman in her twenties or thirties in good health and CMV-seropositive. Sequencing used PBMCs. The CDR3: CASSLGSWDRDYEQYF. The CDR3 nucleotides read TGTGCCAGCAGCCTGGGGTCGTGGGACAGGGACTACGAGCAGTACTTC.